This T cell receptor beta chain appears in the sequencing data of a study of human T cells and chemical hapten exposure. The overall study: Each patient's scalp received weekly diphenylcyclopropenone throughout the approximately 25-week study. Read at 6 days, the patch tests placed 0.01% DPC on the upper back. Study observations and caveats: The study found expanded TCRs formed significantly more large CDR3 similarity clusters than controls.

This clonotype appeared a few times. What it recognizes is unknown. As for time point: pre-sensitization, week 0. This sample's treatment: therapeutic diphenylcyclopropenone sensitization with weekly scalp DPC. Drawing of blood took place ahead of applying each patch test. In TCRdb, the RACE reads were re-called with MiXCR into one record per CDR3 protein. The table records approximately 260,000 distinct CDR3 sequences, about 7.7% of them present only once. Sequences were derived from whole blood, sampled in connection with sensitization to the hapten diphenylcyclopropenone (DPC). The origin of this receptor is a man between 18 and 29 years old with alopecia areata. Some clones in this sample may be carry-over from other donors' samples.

The CDR3 sequence: CASSSRAKSTDTQYF. As DNA, the CDR3 is TGTGCCAGCAGCTCGAGGGCCAAGAGCACAGATACGCAGTATTTT. The gene calls are TRBV7-8 and TRBJ2-3; possible D gene TRBD2, 5 bases. The V gene's germline CDR1 is SGHVS and CDR2 FQNEAQ. The CDR3 has 15 amino acids. Trimming took off 4 bases at V and 0 bases at J, with 11 bases between the two ends.